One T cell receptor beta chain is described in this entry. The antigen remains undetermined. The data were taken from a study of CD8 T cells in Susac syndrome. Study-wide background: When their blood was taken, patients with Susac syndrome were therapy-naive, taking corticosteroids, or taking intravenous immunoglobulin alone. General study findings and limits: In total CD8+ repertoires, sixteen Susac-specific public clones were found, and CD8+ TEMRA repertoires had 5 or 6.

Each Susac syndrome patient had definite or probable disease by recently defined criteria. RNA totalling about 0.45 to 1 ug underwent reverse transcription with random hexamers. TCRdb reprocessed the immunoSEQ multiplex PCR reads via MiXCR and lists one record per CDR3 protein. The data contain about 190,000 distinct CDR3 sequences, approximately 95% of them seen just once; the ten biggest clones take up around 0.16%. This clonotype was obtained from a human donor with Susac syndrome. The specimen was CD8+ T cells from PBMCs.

The CDR3 sequence: CSVRSGSSYEQYF. Here the CDR3 DNA reads TGCAGCGTTAGGAGCGGCAGCTCCTACGAGCAGTACTTC. The chain combines TRBV29-1 with TRBJ2-7; weak D call: TRBD2 (5 bases). The CDR3 has 13 amino acids. V was clipped by 5 bases and J by 0 bases, with 11 bases between them. The V gene's germline CDR1 is SQVTM and CDR2 ANQGSEA.